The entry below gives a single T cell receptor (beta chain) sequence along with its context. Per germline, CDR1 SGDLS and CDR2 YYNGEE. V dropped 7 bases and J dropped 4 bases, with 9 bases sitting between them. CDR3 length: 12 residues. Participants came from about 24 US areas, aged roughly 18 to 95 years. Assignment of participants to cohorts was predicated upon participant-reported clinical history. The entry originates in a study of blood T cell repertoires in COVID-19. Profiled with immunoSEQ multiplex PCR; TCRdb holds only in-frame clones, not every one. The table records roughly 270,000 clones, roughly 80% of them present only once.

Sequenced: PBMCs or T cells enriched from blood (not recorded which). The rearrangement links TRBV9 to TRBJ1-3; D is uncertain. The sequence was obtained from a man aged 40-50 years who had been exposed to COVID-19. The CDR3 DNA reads TGTGCCAGCGGAGCACCCGGAAACACCATATATTTT. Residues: CASGAPGNTIYF.